The TCR beta chain under discussion was sequenced for a study of T cells in Graves' hyperthyroidism and ophthalmopathy. RNA transcripts yielded amplified TCR beta CDR3 regions. When the TCR CDR3 underwent first-round RT-PCR, the HTBI primer set was used. Each CDR3 protein is one row after TCRdb ran MiXCR on the multiplex PCR reads. Counted here are over 450,000 distinct CDR3 sequences, approximately 15% occurring once; the ten biggest clones make up about a sixth. Between the trimmed V and J ends, which lost 9 bases and 4 bases, there was a span of 19 bases. This CDR3 has 15 amino acids. Germline V gene data show CDR1 as MGHRA and CDR2 as YSYEKL. In its sample, this clonotype was seen a few times.

Sequenced sample: blood. The genes are TRBV4-1 and TRBJ2-1; possibly TRBD2 for D (7 bases). This TCR was recovered from a woman aged 18-35 years with Graves' hyperthyroidism. CDR3 nucleotide sequence: TGCGCCAGTAAAGCGGAAGGGGGGGTATACAATGAGCAGTTCTTC. The encoded protein is CASKAEGGVYNEQFF.